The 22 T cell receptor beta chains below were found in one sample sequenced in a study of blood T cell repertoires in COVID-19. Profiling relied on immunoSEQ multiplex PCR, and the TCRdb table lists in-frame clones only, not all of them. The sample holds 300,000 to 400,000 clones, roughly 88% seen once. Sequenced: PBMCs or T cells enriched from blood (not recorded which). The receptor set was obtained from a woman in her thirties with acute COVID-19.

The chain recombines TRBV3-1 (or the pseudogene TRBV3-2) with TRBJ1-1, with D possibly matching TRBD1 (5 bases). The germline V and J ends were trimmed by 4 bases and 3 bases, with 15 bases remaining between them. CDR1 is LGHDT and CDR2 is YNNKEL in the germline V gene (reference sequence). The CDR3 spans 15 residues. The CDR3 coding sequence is TGTGCCAGCAGCCTTATACAGGCGAGGTACACTGAAGCTTTCTTT. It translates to CASSLIQARYTEAFF.

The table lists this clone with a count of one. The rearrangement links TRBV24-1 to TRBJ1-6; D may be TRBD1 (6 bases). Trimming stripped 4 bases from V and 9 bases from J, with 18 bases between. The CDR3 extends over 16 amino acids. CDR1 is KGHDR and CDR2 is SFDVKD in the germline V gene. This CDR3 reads CATSDGGPTASSPLHF. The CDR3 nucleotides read TGTGCCACCAGTGACGGGGGGCCCACAGCAAGTTCACCCCTCCACTTT.

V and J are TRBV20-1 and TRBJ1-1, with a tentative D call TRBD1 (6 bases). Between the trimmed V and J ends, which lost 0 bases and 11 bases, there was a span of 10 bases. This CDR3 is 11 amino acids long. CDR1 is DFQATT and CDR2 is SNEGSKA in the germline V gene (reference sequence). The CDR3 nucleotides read TGCAGTGCTAGAGACAGGGGTGATGCTTTCTTT. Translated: CSARDRGDAFF.

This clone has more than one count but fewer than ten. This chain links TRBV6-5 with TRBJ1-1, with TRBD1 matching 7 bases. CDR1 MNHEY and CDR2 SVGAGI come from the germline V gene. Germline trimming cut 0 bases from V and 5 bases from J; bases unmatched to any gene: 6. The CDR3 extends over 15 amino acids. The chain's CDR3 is CASSYSDTGVTEAFF. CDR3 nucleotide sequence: TGTGCCAGCAGTTACTCGGATACAGGGGTGACTGAAGCTTTCTTT.

DNA for the CDR3: TGTGCCAGTAGACCACAGGGCAAACTGAACTATGGCTACACCTTC. Translating gives CASRPQGKLNYGYTF. The chain recombines TRBV19 with TRBJ1-2; tentative D call: TRBD1 (6 bases). This CDR3 contains 15 residues. With 6 bases removed from V and 2 bases from J, the gap between germline ends came to 16 bases. The germline gives CDR1 LNHDA, CDR2 SQIVND (reference sequence).

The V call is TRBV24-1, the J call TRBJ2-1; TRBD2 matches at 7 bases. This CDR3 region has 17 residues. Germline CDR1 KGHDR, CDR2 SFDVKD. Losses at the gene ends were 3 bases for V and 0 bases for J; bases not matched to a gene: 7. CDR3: CATSDPLAERSYNEQFF. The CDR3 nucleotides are TGTGCCACCAGTGATCCCCTAGCGGAACGCTCCTACAATGAGCAGTTCTTC.

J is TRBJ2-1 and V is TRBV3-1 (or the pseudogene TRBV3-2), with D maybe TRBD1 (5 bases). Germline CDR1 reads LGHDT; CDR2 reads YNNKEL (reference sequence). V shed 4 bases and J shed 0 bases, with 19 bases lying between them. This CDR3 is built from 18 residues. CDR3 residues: CASSPPTGGPSSYNEQFF. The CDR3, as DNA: TGTGCCAGCAGCCCCCCCACAGGCGGCCCGAGCTCCTACAATGAGCAGTTCTTC.

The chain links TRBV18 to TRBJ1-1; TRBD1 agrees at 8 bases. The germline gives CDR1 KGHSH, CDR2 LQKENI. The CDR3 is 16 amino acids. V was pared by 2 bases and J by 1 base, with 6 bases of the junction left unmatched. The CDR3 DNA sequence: TGTGCCAGCTCACCAACAGGGACAGGCACGAACACTGAAGCTTTCTTT. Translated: CASSPTGTGTNTEAFF.

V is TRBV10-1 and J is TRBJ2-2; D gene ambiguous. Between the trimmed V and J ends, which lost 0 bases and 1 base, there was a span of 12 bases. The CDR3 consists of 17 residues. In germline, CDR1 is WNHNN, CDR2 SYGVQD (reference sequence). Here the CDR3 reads CASSESGQRLNTGELFF. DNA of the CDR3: TGCGCCAGCAGTGAGTCTGGCCAGCGCTTGAACACCGGGGAGCTGTTTTTT.

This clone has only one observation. This CDR3 reads CASTIQPSEVSPLHF. CDR3 sequence (DNA): TGTGCCAGCACCATACAACCGTCGGAGGTCTCACCCCTCCACTTT. The chain combines TRBV5-6 with TRBJ1-6; no firm D call. This CDR3 contains 15 residues. V lost 6 bases to trimming and J lost 10 bases, with 20 bases between them. Germline V lookup: CDR1 SGHDT, CDR2 YYEEEE. Drawing the rest from reference TRBV5-6 and TRBJ1-6, the complete variable domain is DAGVTQSPTHLIKTRGQQVTLRCSPKSGHDTVSWYQQALGQGPQFIFQYYEEEERQRGNFPDRFSGHQFPNYSSELNVNALLLGDSALYLCASTIQPSEVSPLHFGNGTRLTVT.

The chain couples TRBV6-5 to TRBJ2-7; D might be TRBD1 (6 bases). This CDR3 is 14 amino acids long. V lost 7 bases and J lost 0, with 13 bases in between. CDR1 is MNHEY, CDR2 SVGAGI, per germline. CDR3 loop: CASNKNRDSYEQYF. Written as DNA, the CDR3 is TGTGCCAGCAACAAAAACAGGGACTCCTACGAGCAGTACTTC.

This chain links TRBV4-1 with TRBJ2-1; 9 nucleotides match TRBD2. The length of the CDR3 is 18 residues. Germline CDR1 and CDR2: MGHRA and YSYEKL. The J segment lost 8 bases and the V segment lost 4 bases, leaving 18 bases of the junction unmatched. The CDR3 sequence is CASSPTLGVAGEGDEQFF. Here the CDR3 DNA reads TGCGCCAGCAGCCCTACCCTCGGGGTAGCGGGGGAAGGGGATGAGCAGTTCTTC.

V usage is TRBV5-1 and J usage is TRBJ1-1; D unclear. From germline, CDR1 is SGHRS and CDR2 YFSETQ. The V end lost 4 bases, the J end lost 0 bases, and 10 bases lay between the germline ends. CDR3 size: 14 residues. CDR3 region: CASSLSSMNTEAFF. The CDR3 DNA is TGCGCCAGCAGCCTCAGTTCCATGAACACTGAAGCTTTCTTT.

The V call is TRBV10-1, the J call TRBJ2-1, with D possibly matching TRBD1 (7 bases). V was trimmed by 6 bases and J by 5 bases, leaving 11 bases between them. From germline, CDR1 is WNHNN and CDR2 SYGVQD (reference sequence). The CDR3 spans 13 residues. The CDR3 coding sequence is TGCGCCAGCAGCGGGGGACAGAACAATGAGCAGTTCTTC. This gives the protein CASSGGQNNEQFF.

The CDR3 reads CASSSTSGYTGELFF. The CDR3 DNA is TGTGCCAGCAGCTCTACTAGCGGTTACACCGGGGAGCTGTTTTTT. This chain connects TRBV7-6 to TRBJ2-2; 8 nucleotides match TRBD2. J gave up 3 bases and V 4 bases, and 4 bases lay outside the gene matches. The germline CDR1 and CDR2 sequences are SGHVS and FNYEAQ. The CDR3 totals 15 residues.

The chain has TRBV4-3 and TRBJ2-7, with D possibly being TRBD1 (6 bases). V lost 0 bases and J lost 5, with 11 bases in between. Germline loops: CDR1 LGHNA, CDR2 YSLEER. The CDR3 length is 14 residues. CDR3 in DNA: TGCGCCAGCAGCCAAGATTCTCGGGACAACGAGCAGTACTTC. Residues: CASSQDSRDNEQYF.

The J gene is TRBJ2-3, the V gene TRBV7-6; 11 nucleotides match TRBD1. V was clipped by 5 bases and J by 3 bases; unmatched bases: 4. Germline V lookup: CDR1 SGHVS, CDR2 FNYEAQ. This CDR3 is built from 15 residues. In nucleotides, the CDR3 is TGTGCCAGCAGCCTGGACAGGGGGCGGACAGATACGCAGTATTTT. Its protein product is CASSLDRGRTDTQYF.

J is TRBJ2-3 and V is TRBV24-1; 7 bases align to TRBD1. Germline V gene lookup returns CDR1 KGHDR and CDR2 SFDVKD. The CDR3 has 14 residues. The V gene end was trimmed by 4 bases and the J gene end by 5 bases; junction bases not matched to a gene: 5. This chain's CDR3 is CATSDLGDRDTQYF. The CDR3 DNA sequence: TGTGCCACCAGTGACCTAGGGGACAGAGATACGCAGTATTTT.

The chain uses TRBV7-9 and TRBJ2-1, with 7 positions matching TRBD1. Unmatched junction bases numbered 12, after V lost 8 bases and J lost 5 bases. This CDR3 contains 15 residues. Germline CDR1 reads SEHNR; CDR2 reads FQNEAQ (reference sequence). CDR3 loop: CASRRQGAVNNEQFF. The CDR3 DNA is TGTGCCAGCCGACGACAGGGCGCAGTGAACAATGAGCAGTTCTTC.

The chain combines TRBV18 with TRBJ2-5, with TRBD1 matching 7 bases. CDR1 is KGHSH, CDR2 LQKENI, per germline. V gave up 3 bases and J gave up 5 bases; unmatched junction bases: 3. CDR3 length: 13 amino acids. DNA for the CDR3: TGTGCCAGCTCACCGACAGGGAAGGAGACCCAGTACTTC. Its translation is CASSPTGKETQYF. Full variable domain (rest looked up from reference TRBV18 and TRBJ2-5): NAGVMQNPRHLVRRRGQEARLRCSPMKGHSHVYWYRQLPEEGLKFMVYLQKENIIDESGMPKERFSAEFPKEGPSILRIQQVVRGDSAAYFCASSPTGKETQYFGPGTRLLVL.

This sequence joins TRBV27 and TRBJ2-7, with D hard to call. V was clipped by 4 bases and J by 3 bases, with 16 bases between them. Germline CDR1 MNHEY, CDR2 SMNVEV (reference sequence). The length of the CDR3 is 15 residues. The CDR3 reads CASSSSSLVRYEQYF. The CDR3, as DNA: TGTGCCAGCAGTTCCTCGTCGTTAGTCCGCTACGAGCAGTACTTC.

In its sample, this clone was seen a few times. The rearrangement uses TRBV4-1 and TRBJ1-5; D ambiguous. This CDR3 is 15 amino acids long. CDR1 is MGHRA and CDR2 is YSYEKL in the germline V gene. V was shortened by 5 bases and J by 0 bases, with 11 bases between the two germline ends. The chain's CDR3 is CASSGKGSSNQPQHF. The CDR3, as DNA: TGCGCCAGCAGCGGGAAAGGGAGTAGCAATCAGCCCCAGCATTTT.